This TCR beta chain was documented in a study of cytomegalovirus exposure and HLA in healthy donors. Study-wide results and caveats: A later analysis, which compared TCR beta chains of equal frequency, found the HLA-associated ones more clonally expanded. What was likely a sequencing artifact was a cluster of highly shared sequence variants. HLA alleles were associated with 15,000 to 20,000 TCR beta sequences in a later analysis at 0.05 false discovery rate.

60 Vbeta and 13 Jbeta primers were used in PCR. Original data processing: Later reanalysis found around 84 million unique TCR beta chains, about 11 million of them shared. The data were produced by immunoSEQ multiplex PCR, yet TCRdb's version contains in-frame clones alone and is incomplete. The V and J calls and clone size were taken over from that table, and D and trimming were inferred from the DNA. The data contain over 35,000 clones, approximately 80% of them singletons. The table lists this clone with a few counts. Its specificity is not known. Unmatched junction bases numbered 9, after V lost 4 bases and J lost 5 bases. Per the germline V gene, CDR1 is SGHAT and CDR2 is FQNNGV. This CDR3 comprises 15 residues.

This rearrangement joins TRBV11-2 to TRBJ2-7; 9 bases are a match to TRBD2. The sequencing input was PBMCs. This sequence was found in a man aged 25-45 years in good health and CMV-seronegative. CDR3 DNA sequence: TGTGCCAGCAGCTCGCCGCTAGCGGGGTTGGACGAGCAGTACTTC. Residues: CASSSPLAGLDEQYF.